A single sample is the source of the 10 T cell receptor beta chains below, sequenced in a study of cytomegalovirus exposure and HLA in healthy donors. The PCR ran on 60 Vbeta and 13 Jbeta primers. Assay: immunoSEQ multiplex PCR; the TCRdb copy retains only in-frame clones and omits some. The sample records approximately 100,000 clones, 79% being singletons. Sequenced: PBMCs. The receptors come from a man aged 45-65 years in good health and CMV-seropositive.

The rearrangement uses TRBV11-2 and TRBJ2-2, with TRBD1 matching over 12 bases. V lost 7 bases and J lost 6; bases outside the gene matches: 6. CDR1 is SGHAT, CDR2 FQNNGV, per germline. This CDR3 contains 15 residues. The DNA for the CDR3 is TGTGCCAGCAAACCGGGACAGGGGGCTCCCGGGGAGCTGTTTTTT. It codes for CASKPGQGAPGELFF.

Here the CDR3 reads CASSGLSYEQYF. The CDR3 bases are TGTGCCAGCAGCGGCTTGTCCTACGAGCAGTACTTC. This chain joins TRBV14 and TRBJ2-7, with D unresolved. The CDR3 consists of 12 residues. V gave up 5 bases and J gave up 1 base, with 6 bases separating them. The germline gives CDR1 SGHDN, CDR2 FVKESK.

The chain joins TRBV4-3 to TRBJ2-1; D might be TRBD1 (5 bases). V was clipped by 1 base and J by 8 bases, with 12 bases between them. CDR1 is LGHNA, CDR2 YSLEER, per germline. The CDR3 totals 14 residues. The CDR3 loop reads CASSQVQGVYEQFF. In DNA form, the CDR3 reads TGCGCCAGCAGCCAAGTCCAAGGGGTGTATGAGCAGTTCTTC.

The chain carries TRBV7-3 and TRBJ2-3; 15 nucleotides match TRBD2. Germline CDR1 SGHTA, CDR2 FQGTGA. J was trimmed by 6 bases and V by 4 bases; bases with no gene match: 5. This CDR3 contains 16 residues. CDR3 sequence (DNA): TGTGCCAGCAGCTCCGGACTAGCGGGAGGGGTGGATACGCAGTATTTT. It codes for CASSSGLAGGVDTQYF.

The chain links TRBV5-1 to TRBJ2-3; tentative D call: TRBD1 (6 bases). Trimming took 3 bases from V and 2 from J, leaving 22 bases between them. The CDR3 is 18 amino acids. The germline gives CDR1 SGHRS, CDR2 YFSETQ. The CDR3 region is CASSSSLKLTGTTDTQYF. In DNA form, the CDR3 reads TGCGCCAGCAGCTCTTCCCTGAAACTGACAGGAACCACAGATACGCAGTATTTT.

In its sample, this clone was seen once. The rearrangement links TRBV7-8 to TRBJ2-7; TRBD1 agrees at 9 bases. Germline V lookup: CDR1 SGHVS, CDR2 FQNEAQ. V trimming: 4 bases; J trimming: 5 bases; junction bases outside the gene matches: 9. This CDR3 spans 15 amino acids. The CDR3 is CASSSPGQGPHEQYF. In DNA, the CDR3 is TGTGCCAGCAGCTCTCCGGGACAGGGTCCCCACGAGCAGTACTTC.

This rearrangement joins TRBV19 to TRBJ2-3, with 8 nucleotides matching TRBD1. The V gene end was trimmed by 2 bases and the J gene end by 7 bases; junction bases not matched to a gene: 5. CDR3 size: 14 residues. Germline values: CDR1 LNHDA, CDR2 SQIVND (reference sequence). The CDR3 region is CASSIPGGGHTQYF. The DNA of the CDR3 is TGTGCCAGTAGTATACCAGGGGGCGGCCATACGCAGTATTTT.

This clone was observed a few times. The V gene is TRBV28, the J gene TRBJ2-3; TRBD2 agrees at 7 bases. Per the germline V gene, CDR1 is MDHEN and CDR2 is SYDVKM. V lost 8 bases and J lost 0; bases outside the gene matches: 5. The length of the CDR3 is 14 residues. CDR3 amino acids: CASGAGTSTDTQYF. Here the CDR3 DNA reads TGTGCCAGCGGAGCGGGGACTAGCACAGATACGCAGTATTTT. Full variable domain (rest looked up from reference TRBV28 and TRBJ2-3): DVKVTQSSRYLVKRTGEKVFLECVQDMDHENMFWYRQDPGLGLRLIYFSYDVKMKEKGDIPEGYSVSREKKERFSLILESASTNQTSMYLCASGAGTSTDTQYFGPGTRLTVL.

As for this clone: The sample contains more than one DNA sequence encoding this CDR3. The chain links TRBV5-1 to TRBJ2-7, with D uncertain. The CDR3 has 14 amino acids. Trimming left V 1 base short and J 1 base short, with 9 bases between. Germline lookup yields CDR1 SGHRS and CDR2 YFSETQ. CDR3 amino acids: CASSLTDPSYEQYF. CDR3 DNA sequence: TGCGCCAGCAGCTTGACAGATCCTTCCTACGAGCAGTACTTC. The full variable domain, rest sourced from reference TRBV5-1 and TRBJ2-7, is KAGVTQTPRYLIKTRGQQVTLSCSPISGHRSVSWYQQTPGQGLQFLFEYFSETQRNKGNFPGRFSGRQFSNSRSEMNVSTLELGDSALYLCASSLTDPSYEQYFGPGTRLTVT.

This chain links TRBV7-9 with TRBJ2-5, with a possible D match to TRBD1 (5 bases). Between the trimmed V and J ends, which lost 6 bases and 2 bases, there was a span of 16 bases. CDR3 length: 15 residues. In germline, CDR1 is SEHNR, CDR2 FQNEAQ (reference sequence). The DNA of the CDR3 is TGTGCCAGCAGAACCCGACAGCAAACTCAAGAGACCCAGTACTTC. Its translation is CASRTRQQTQETQYF.